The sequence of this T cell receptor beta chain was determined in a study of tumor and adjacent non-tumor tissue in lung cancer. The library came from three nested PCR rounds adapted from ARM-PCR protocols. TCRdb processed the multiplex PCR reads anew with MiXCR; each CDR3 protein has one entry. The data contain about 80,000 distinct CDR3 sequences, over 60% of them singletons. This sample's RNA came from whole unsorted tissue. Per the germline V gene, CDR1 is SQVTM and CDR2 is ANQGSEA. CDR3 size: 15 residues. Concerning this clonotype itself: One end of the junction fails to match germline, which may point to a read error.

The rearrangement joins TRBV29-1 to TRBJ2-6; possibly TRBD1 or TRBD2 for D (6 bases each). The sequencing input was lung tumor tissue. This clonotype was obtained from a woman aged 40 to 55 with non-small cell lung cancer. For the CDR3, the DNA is TGCAACGTAGATTCCGGGGGCTCTGGGGCCAACCTCCTGACTTTC. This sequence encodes CNVDSGGSGANLLTF.